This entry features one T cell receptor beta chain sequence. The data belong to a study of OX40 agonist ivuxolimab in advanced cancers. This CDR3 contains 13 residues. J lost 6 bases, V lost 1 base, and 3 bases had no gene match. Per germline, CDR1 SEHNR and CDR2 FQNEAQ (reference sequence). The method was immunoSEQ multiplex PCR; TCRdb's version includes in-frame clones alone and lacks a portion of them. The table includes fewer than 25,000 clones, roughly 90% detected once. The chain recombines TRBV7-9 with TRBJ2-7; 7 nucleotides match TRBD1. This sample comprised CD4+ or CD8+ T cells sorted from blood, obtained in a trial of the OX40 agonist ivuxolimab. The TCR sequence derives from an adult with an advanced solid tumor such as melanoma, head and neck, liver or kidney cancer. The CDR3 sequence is CASSLGTGPEQYF. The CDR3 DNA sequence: TGTGCCAGCAGCTTAGGGACAGGCCCCGAGCAGTACTTC.